Sequencing of this T cell receptor (beta chain) was carried out in a study of blood T cells in healthy people across ages. Study-level points and caveats: Significant beta diversity loss was already apparent by age roughly 38, declining roughly linearly.

On this clonotype: Its target is not known.

CDR1 and CDR2 (germline): MDHEN, SYDVKM. There are 17 residues in the CDR3. The germline V and J ends were trimmed by 8 bases and 5 bases, with 26 bases remaining between them. Then a second PCR, running about 6 to 11 cycles, was carried out with a sample-barcoded 5' primer and a J-beta primer mix. Each single sample gave us at least 2.5 million CDR3-containing paired-end reads. TCRdb reprocessed the 5' RACE reads with MiXCR, giving one entry per CDR3 protein. The sample lists roughly 1,000,000 distinct CDR3 sequences; 20% to 25% were seen once. These data also formed part of another study, on T cells of mothers and their children. In that study: Samples came from a few healthy Caucasian mothers and their six children. Maternal samples each gave over 10 million TCR beta CDR3 reads, and child samples approximately 2.8 million each.

The chain couples TRBV28 to TRBJ2-3; D is possibly TRBD2 (6 bases). The receptor was isolated from a girl between 2 and 10 years old in good health. The sequencing input was blood. The CDR3 reads CASSQRGSTYGGDTQYF. The CDR3 nucleotides are TGTGCCAGCTCCCAGAGGGGATCAACTTACGGGGGAGATACGCAGTATTTT.